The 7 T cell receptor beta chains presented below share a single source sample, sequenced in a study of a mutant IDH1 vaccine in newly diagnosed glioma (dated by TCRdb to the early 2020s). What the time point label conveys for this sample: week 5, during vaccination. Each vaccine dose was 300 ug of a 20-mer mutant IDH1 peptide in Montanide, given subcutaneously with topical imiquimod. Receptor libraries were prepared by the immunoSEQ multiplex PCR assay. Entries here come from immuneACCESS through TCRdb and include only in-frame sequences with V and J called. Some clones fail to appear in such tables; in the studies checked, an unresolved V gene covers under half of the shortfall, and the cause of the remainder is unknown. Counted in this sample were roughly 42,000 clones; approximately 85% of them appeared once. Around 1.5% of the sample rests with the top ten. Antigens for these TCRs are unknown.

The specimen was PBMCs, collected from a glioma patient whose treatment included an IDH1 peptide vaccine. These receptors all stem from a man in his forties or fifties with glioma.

The CDR3 loop reads CASSYTRDRVVEQYF. DNA of the CDR3: TGTGCCAGCAGCTACACCCGGGACAGGGTCGTCGAGCAGTACTTC. The J gene is TRBJ2-7, the V gene TRBV7-9; TRBD1 matches 9 bases. Germline V gives CDR1 SEHNR, CDR2 FQNEAQ (reference sequence). Trimming took 4 bases from V and 6 from J; bases not matched to a gene: 10. The CDR3 has 15 amino acids.

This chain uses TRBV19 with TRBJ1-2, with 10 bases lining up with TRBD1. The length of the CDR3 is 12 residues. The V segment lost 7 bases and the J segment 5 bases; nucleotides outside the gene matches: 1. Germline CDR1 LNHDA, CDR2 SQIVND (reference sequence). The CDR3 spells CASTDRGYGYTF. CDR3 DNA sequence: TGTGCCAGTACGGACAGGGGGTATGGCTACACCTTC.

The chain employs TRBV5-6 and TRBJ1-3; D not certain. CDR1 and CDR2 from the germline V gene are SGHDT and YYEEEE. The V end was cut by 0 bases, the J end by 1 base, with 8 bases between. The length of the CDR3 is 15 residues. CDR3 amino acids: CASSLVPGSGNTIYF. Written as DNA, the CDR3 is TGTGCCAGCAGCTTGGTGCCGGGGTCTGGAAACACCATATATTTT.

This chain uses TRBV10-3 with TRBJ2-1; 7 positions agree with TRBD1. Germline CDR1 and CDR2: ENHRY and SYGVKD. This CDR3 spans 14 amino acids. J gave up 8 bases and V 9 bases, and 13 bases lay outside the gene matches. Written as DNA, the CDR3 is TGTGCCATATGGGACAGTCTCGTGGGCGATGAGCAGTTCTTC. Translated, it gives CAIWDSLVGDEQFF.

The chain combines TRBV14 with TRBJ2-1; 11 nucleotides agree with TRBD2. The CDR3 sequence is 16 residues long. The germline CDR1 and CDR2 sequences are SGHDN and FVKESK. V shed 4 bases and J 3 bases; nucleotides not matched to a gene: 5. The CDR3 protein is CASSRASGRLYNEQFF. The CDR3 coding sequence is TGTGCCAGCAGCCGGGCTAGCGGGAGGCTCTACAATGAGCAGTTCTTC.

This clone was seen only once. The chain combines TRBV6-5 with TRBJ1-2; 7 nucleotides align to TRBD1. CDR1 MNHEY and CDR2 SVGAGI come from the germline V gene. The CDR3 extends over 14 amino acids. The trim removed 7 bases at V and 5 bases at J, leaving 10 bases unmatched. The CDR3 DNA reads TGTGCCAGCACCCTCTCGGTGGGACAGTATGGCTACACCTTC. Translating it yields CASTLSVGQYGYTF.

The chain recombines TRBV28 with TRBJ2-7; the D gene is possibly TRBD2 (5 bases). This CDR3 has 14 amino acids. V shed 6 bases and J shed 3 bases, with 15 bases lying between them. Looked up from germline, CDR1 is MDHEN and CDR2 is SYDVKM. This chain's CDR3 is CASSASGSVYEQYF. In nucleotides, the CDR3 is TGTGCCAGCAGCGCCAGCGGAAGCGTCTACGAGCAGTACTTC.